One sample yielded the 10 T cell receptor beta chains listed below, sequenced in a study of blood T cell repertoires in COVID-19. Assay used: immunoSEQ multiplex PCR; TCRdb lists only in-frame clones, some missing. The profile shows 330,000 or so clones, roughly 90% of them singletons. Material: PBMCs or T cells enriched from blood (not recorded which). These receptors were taken from a woman aged 25-40 years who had been exposed to COVID-19.

This clone was observed a single time. The rearrangement links TRBV10-3 to TRBJ2-3, with TRBD2 identical over 10 bases. The CDR3 totals 17 residues. The V segment lost 6 bases and the J segment 4 bases; nucleotides outside the gene matches: 13. Per germline, CDR1 ENHRY and CDR2 SYGVKD. The DNA of the CDR3 is TGTGCCATCAGAATCCTTAGTCCAGCGGGAGGGCCAGATACGCAGTATTTT. It specifies CAIRILSPAGGPDTQYF.

The chain couples TRBV19 to TRBJ2-3, with D maybe TRBD2 (5 bases). Germline V gene data show CDR1 as LNHDA and CDR2 as SQIVND (reference sequence). The CDR3 contains 16 residues. Trimming pared 0 bases from V and 0 bases from J, leaving 10 bases between. CDR3 loop: CASSIEGRTSTDTQYF. Here the CDR3 DNA reads TGTGCCAGTAGTATAGAGGGCAGGACTAGCACAGATACGCAGTATTTT.

The chain employs TRBV29-1 and TRBJ2-7; D not certain. The length of the CDR3 is 13 residues. CDR1 SQVTM and CDR2 ANQGSEA come from the germline V gene. V was trimmed by 2 bases and J by 0 bases, leaving 8 bases between them. This CDR3 is CSVERAGSYEQYF. In DNA, the CDR3 is TGCAGCGTTGAACGAGCAGGCTCCTACGAGCAGTACTTC.

The V call is TRBV28, the J call TRBJ1-2, with no clear D. Trimming removed 7 bases at V and 0 bases at J, with 3 bases between. Germline loops: CDR1 MDHEN, CDR2 SYDVKM. This CDR3 is 11 amino acids long. The CDR3 DNA is TGTGCCAGCACTTCTAACTATGGCTACACCTTC. Protein sequence: CASTSNYGYTF.

V usage is TRBV5-1 and J usage is TRBJ2-2; no firm D call. Trimming shortened V by 3 bases and J by 4 bases, and 10 bases separated the two germline ends. Germline values: CDR1 SGHRS, CDR2 YFSETQ. The CDR3 has 14 amino acids. CDR3 sequence reads: CASSYRASTGELFF. In DNA, the CDR3 is TGCGCCAGCAGCTACCGAGCCTCCACCGGGGAGCTGTTTTTT.

The gene calls are TRBV3-1 (or the pseudogene TRBV3-2) and TRBJ2-7, with 12 nucleotides matching TRBD2. This CDR3 spans 16 amino acids. Looked up from germline, CDR1 is LGHDT and CDR2 is YNNKEL (reference sequence). V shed 1 base, J shed 6 bases, and the junction held 7 bases outside the gene matches. As DNA, the CDR3 is TGTGCCAGCAGCCAAGGGCTAGCGGGAGGGTTTTCCGAGCAGTACTTC. This sequence encodes CASSQGLAGGFSEQYF.

V usage is TRBV7-8 and J usage is TRBJ2-5; D uncertain. This CDR3 spans 15 amino acids. Germline V gene sequence: CDR1 SGHVS, CDR2 FQNEAQ. The V end was cut by 1 base, the J end by 2 bases, with 11 bases between. The chain's CDR3 is CASSLVGYRQETQYF. DNA of the CDR3: TGTGCCAGCAGCTTAGTGGGCTACCGACAAGAGACCCAGTACTTC.

This clone was seen a handful of times. J is TRBJ1-2 and V is TRBV28; 8 bases are shared with TRBD1. The CDR3 totals 13 residues. With 6 bases clipped from V and 4 bases from J, the junction kept 4 bases outside the gene matches. CDR1 and CDR2 (germline): MDHEN, SYDVKM. Here the CDR3 reads CASRGTGTYGYTF. In DNA form, the CDR3 reads TGTGCCAGCAGAGGGACAGGAACCTATGGCTACACCTTC.

The chain links TRBV5-1 to TRBJ2-5, with TRBD1 matching 10 bases. This CDR3 region has 14 residues. Germline trimming cut 7 bases from V and 2 bases from J; bases unmatched to any gene: 5. In germline, CDR1 is SGHRS, CDR2 YFSETQ. DNA for the CDR3: TGCGCCAGCCGCCGACAGGGGGCTCAAGAGACCCAGTACTTC. Translation gives CASRRQGAQETQYF.

CDR3 amino acids: CASSLSTGTSSYNEQFF. In DNA, the CDR3 is TGTGCCAGCAGCTTAAGTACAGGAACAAGCTCCTACAATGAGCAGTTCTTC. V gene TRBV11-2 combines with J gene TRBJ2-1, with D perhaps matching TRBD1 (5 bases). Germline CDR1 is SGHAT and CDR2 is FQNNGV. The CDR3 totals 17 residues. V lost 2 bases and J 0 bases, leaving 14 bases between the germline ends.